Following are 17 T cell receptor beta chains from one sample sequenced in a study of cytotoxic CD8 clonotypes in ibrutinib-treated CLL. Some clones are missing from TCRdb's copy, which holds only in-frame ones; the method was immunoSEQ multiplex PCR. The table lists around 250,000 clones, 60% to 75% of them singletons. Sequenced here: PBMCs, sampled after 24 months of ibrutinib treatment. Receptor source: a human donor with chronic lymphocytic leukemia.

J is TRBJ1-2 and V is TRBV27, with TRBD1 matching 8 bases. The germline CDR1 and CDR2 sequences are MNHEY and SMNVEV (reference sequence). Trimming at V came to 3 bases and at J to 4 bases, leaving 10 bases not matched to a gene. The length of the CDR3 is 16 residues. For the CDR3, the DNA is TGTGCCAGCAGTTTCACCCAGGGGGCCCCGATCTATGGCTACACCTTC. Amino acid sequence: CASSFTQGAPIYGYTF.

This chain joins TRBV19 and TRBJ2-5, with D perhaps given as TRBD1 or TRBD2 (6 bases each). The CDR3 length is 16 residues. V was cut by 7 bases and J by 3 bases, with 21 bases left in between. The germline V gene has CDR1 LNHDA and CDR2 SQIVND (reference sequence). The CDR3 DNA follows: TGTGCCAGTACGGGCTGGGGGGAACCAGGGGAAGAGACCCAGTACTTC. Its protein product is CASTGWGEPGEETQYF.

This clone appeared a few times. The rearrangement links TRBV7-3 to TRBJ1-2, with D unclear. CDR1 and CDR2 (germline): SGHTA, FQGTGA. V was clipped by 5 bases and J by 7 bases, with 20 bases between them. This CDR3 comprises 15 residues. The CDR3 loop reads CASSPRATTAGGYTF. CDR3 coding DNA: TGTGCCAGCAGCCCTAGGGCCACCACGGCTGGTGGCTACACCTTC.

The rearrangement links TRBV5-1 to TRBJ1-4; D unresolved. The V gene's germline CDR1 is SGHRS and CDR2 YFSETQ. The CDR3 is 14 residues long. Deletions cut 1 base from V and 8 bases from J, with 12 bases between. The CDR3 loop reads CASSLIPNEEKLFF. As DNA, the CDR3 is TGCGCCAGCAGCTTGATCCCAAATGAGGAAAAACTGTTTTTT.

This chain uses TRBV6-5 with TRBJ2-5; TRBD1 agrees at 10 bases. Germline V gene data show CDR1 as MNHEY and CDR2 as SVGAGI. The V gene end was trimmed by 4 bases and the J gene end by 4 bases; junction bases not matched to a gene: 6. CDR3 length: 15 amino acids. The CDR3 spells CASSSSTGGAETQYF. CDR3 DNA sequence: TGTGCCAGCAGTTCCTCGACAGGGGGCGCAGAGACCCAGTACTTC.

This clone has just a few counts. The J gene is TRBJ1-1, the V gene TRBV6-5; D unclear. Trimming removed 7 bases from V and 7 bases from J, with 10 bases in between. CDR1 and CDR2 from the germline V gene are MNHEY and SVGAGI. This CDR3 has 11 residues. The CDR3 sequence: CASNLGLEAFF. CDR3 DNA sequence: TGTGCCAGCAACCTGGGTCTTGAAGCTTTCTTT.

The V gene is TRBV18, the J gene TRBJ2-1, with 7 positions matching TRBD2. Germline CDR1 is KGHSH and CDR2 is LQKENI. Trimming at V came to 3 bases and at J to 0 bases, leaving 8 bases not matched to a gene. CDR3 length: 17 residues. The CDR3 region is CASSPQKAGSSYNEQFF. As DNA, the CDR3 is TGTGCCAGCTCACCGCAAAAAGCGGGAAGCTCCTACAATGAGCAGTTCTTC.

The chain uses TRBV2 and TRBJ1-1; D is possibly TRBD1 (5 bases). Trimming pared 8 bases from V and 4 bases from J, leaving 8 bases between. Germline CDR1 and CDR2: SNHLY and FYNNEI. This CDR3 region has 11 residues. CDR3 nucleotides: TGTGCCAGCGGGAGGGGCACTGAAGCTTTCTTT. It yields the protein CASGRGTEAFF.

The chain uses TRBV5-1 and TRBJ1-5; a possible D gene is TRBD1 (5 bases). V was cut by 5 bases and J by 7 bases, with 13 bases left in between. Germline V lookup: CDR1 SGHRS, CDR2 YFSETQ. CDR3 size: 13 residues. The CDR3 reads CASRGGRGQPQHF. Written as DNA, the CDR3 is TGCGCCAGCAGGGGGGGACGGGGACAGCCCCAGCATTTT.

This clone has at least ten counts. The gene calls are TRBV7-2 and TRBJ2-2, with 10 bases aligning to TRBD1. With V trimmed by 5 bases and J by 4 bases, 7 bases remained unmatched. The germline CDR1 and CDR2 sequences are SGHTA and FQGNSA. The CDR3 is made up of 16 amino acids. DNA for the CDR3: TGTGCCAGCAGCCCTCCGACAGGGGGCGGCACCGGGGAGCTGTTTTTT. Amino acids: CASSPPTGGGTGELFF.

V usage is TRBV7-2 and J usage is TRBJ2-2, with a tentative D call TRBD1 (6 bases). V lost 4 bases and J lost 1, with 10 bases in between. Germline V gene data show CDR1 as SGHTA and CDR2 as FQGNSA. The CDR3 consists of 15 residues. CDR3 loop: CASSYRAWNTGELFF. The DNA of the CDR3 is TGTGCCAGCAGCTACAGGGCCTGGAACACCGGGGAGCTGTTTTTT.

This clone was seen more than once but under ten times. The V and J genes are TRBV29-1 and TRBJ2-7; no clear D gene. CDR3 length: 12 amino acids. Germline V gene data show CDR1 as SQVTM and CDR2 as ANQGSEA. Trimming took off 3 bases at V and 5 bases at J, with 11 bases between the two ends. CDR3: CSVEGAIDEQYF. The CDR3 DNA reads TGCAGCGTTGAGGGCGCGATCGACGAGCAGTACTTC.

The chain carries TRBV27 and TRBJ2-5; the D gene is possibly TRBD2 (5 bases). The CDR3 runs 13 residues. In germline, CDR1 is MNHEY, CDR2 SMNVEV (reference sequence). V was pared by 6 bases and J by 1 base, with 9 bases between. The CDR3 coding sequence is TGTGCCAGCAGCCTAGCCATCCAAGAGACCCAGTACTTC. As protein: CASSLAIQETQYF.

For this clone: Other nucleotide sequences from this sample produce the same CDR3. The genes are TRBV27 and TRBJ1-5; D may be TRBD1 (5 bases). The CDR3 is 14 residues long. The germline V gene has CDR1 MNHEY and CDR2 SMNVEV (reference sequence). Deletions cut 0 bases from V and 5 bases from J, with 8 bases between. CDR3: CASSLSWGDQPQHF. The CDR3 DNA reads TGTGCCAGCAGTTTATCTTGGGGGGATCAGCCCCAGCATTTT.

This clone was counted a single time. The chain recombines TRBV18 with TRBJ1-5, with D unresolved. Looked up from germline, CDR1 is KGHSH and CDR2 is LQKENI. The CDR3 has 13 residues. V lost 5 bases and J 7 bases, leaving 12 bases between the germline ends. The CDR3 reads CASSGGMEQPQHF. The CDR3 DNA reads TGTGCCAGCTCAGGCGGGATGGAGCAGCCCCAGCATTTT.

The gene calls are TRBV5-1 and TRBJ2-4; TRBD2 aligns across 7 bases. With 0 bases clipped from V and 6 bases from J, the junction kept 12 bases outside the gene matches. This CDR3 has 17 amino acids. Looked up from germline, CDR1 is SGHRS and CDR2 is YFSETQ. The CDR3 loop is CASSLAGLADYGNIQYF. CDR3 sequence (DNA): TGCGCCAGCAGCTTGGCAGGGCTAGCGGATTACGGAAACATTCAGTACTTC.

DNA of the CDR3: TGTGCCAGTAGTTCACTAGCGGGAGTAGGCGGCAGCAATGAGCAGTTCTTC. This translates into CASSSLAGVGGSNEQFF. The chain is built from TRBV19 and TRBJ2-1; TRBD2 matches at 11 bases. J gave up 6 bases and V 5 bases, and 12 bases lay outside the gene matches. The CDR3 loop spans 17 amino acids. CDR1 and CDR2 from the germline V gene are LNHDA and SQIVND (reference sequence).